This T cell receptor beta chain came from a study of beta chain features in type 1 diabetes. Study details: Similarity in age, gender and cell yields was seen between patients and healthy donors. Findings and limits, study-wide: Patients and controls would be equally affected if PCR favored shorter templates.

cDNA synthesis used the whole RNA isolate, giving expressed TCRB sequences. TCRdb's copy holds only in-frame clones and misses some; the assay was immunoSEQ multiplex PCR. The table has some 400,000 clones, around 15% seen once; the top ten hold approximately 0.019%. This CDR3 is 16 amino acids long. CDR1 is MNHNY and CDR2 is SVGAGI in the germline V gene (reference sequence). With V trimmed by 8 bases and J by 2 bases, 9 bases remained unmatched. As to this clone: The antigen is undetermined.

Sorted CD4+ subsets: naive, central memory, regulatory, stem cell-like memory (CD45RO/CCR7/CD25/CD127/CD95/CD27 panel). This clonotype originated in a woman younger than 30 in good health. The V call is TRBV6-6, the J call TRBJ1-5, with TRBD1 identical over 10 bases. Sequencing was carried out using naive CD4+ T cells from blood. For the CDR3, the DNA is TGTGCCAGCTCCGGGACAGGGGCCGGGGGCAATCAGCCCCAGCATTTT. Translated, it gives CASSGTGAGGNQPQHF.